This entry features one T cell receptor beta chain sequence. The antigen is unknown. Produced via immunoSEQ multiplex PCR; TCRdb's table is partial and in-frame only. The sample includes 150,000 to 200,000 clones, roughly nine tenths of them seen just once. The source of the sample is a study of T cell responses to AZD1222 COVID-19 vaccine. Turning to the study itself: It was second doses at about 4 or about 12 weeks that were pooled. Study-wide findings and caveats: Most donors were white British, females outnumbered males, and clonal diversity was possibly underestimated. Reports indicate that nearly half of spike-specific TCRs are directed at unmutated variant regions.

Sequenced material: peripheral blood, taken on day 0 of AZD1222 vaccination. This receptor was obtained from an adult in good health.

The CDR3 loop reads CASSTGTGAYGYTF. In DNA, the CDR3 is TGTGCCAGCAGTACCGGGACAGGGGCCTATGGCTACACCTTC. V and J are TRBV6-5 and TRBJ1-2; TRBD1 matches at 10 bases. Germline V lookup: CDR1 MNHEY, CDR2 SVGAGI. Trimming at V came to 5 bases and at J to 4 bases, leaving 4 bases not matched to a gene. The CDR3 runs 14 residues.